Listed below are T cell receptor beta chains from one sample, sequenced in a study of T cells in Graves' hyperthyroidism and ophthalmopathy. TCRdb independently ran MiXCR on the multiplex PCR reads; one entry per CDR3 protein. The data contain 200,000 to 250,000 distinct CDR3 sequences, approximately 16% of them singletons. Source material: blood. The source of these receptors is a man in his forties with Graves' hyperthyroidism. Each CDR3 is given with its conserved first and last residue. A clone size is listed for some rows: how often the clone was seen (once, few, many), or a class if it is expanded.

J: TRBJ1-2
size: few
V: TRBV4-2
CDR3: CASSQDGPGILGRTMGYTF

J: TRBJ2-6
size: .
V: TRBV6-2/TRBV6-3
CDR3: CASAGTGRLSGANVLTF

J: TRBJ1-5
size: .
V: TRBV10-3
CDR3: CAISESEQGGNQPQHF

J: TRBJ2-3
size: many
V: TRBV20-1
CDR3: CSVDRETDTQYF

J: TRBJ1-5
size: .
V: TRBV12-3/TRBV12-4
CDR3: CASSLDWVGANQPQHF

J: TRBJ2-3
size: many
V: TRBV11-1
CDR3: CASSFRTGVGTDTQYF

J: TRBJ2-2
size: .
V: TRBV9
CDR3: CASSINGELFF

J: TRBJ2-2
size: .
V: TRBV7-9
CDR3: CASTRRGSGGGELFF

J: TRBJ1-2
size: .
V: TRBV19
CDR3: CASIPPGAEGYGYTF

J: TRBJ2-2
size: few
V: TRBV19
CDR3: CASDGQAGDTGELFF

J: TRBJ2-7
size: many
V: TRBV18
CDR3: CASSLSGQGFYEQYF

J: TRBJ1-6
size: many
V: TRBV12-3/TRBV12-4
CDR3: CASTLGQGIVNSPLHF

J: TRBJ2-7
size: few
V: TRBV27
CDR3: CASSFLYSYEQYF

J: TRBJ2-5
size: many
V: TRBV3-1
CDR3: CASSHDGPGTQYF

J: TRBJ2-7
size: .
V: TRBV20-1
CDR3: CSASMKENLREQYF

J: TRBJ1-3
size: many
V: TRBV20-1
CDR3: CSARDRSRGSRTSGNTIYF

J: TRBJ2-7
size: many
V: TRBV13
CDR3: CASSLGLRELFEQYF

J: TRBJ2-7
size: many
V: TRBV18
CDR3: CASSPGPEASEQYF

J: TRBJ2-2
size: .
V: TRBV5-1
CDR3: CASSLEFQGTGELFF

J: TRBJ1-2
size: many
V: TRBV7-8
CDR3: CASSLARGGRGYTF

J: TRBJ1-2
size: many
V: TRBV20-1
CDR3: CSAREYRSYTF

J: TRBJ2-1
size: many
V: TRBV7-2
CDR3: CASSLEAGGPSKQFF

J: TRBJ2-3
size: few
V: TRBV19
CDR3: CASSIDQAGFSTDTQYF

J: TRBJ1-2
size: few
V: TRBV6-1
CDR3: CASSEQSEGGYTF

J: TRBJ1-1
size: few
V: TRBV7-8
CDR3: CASSINTEAFF

J: TRBJ1-4
size: .
V: TRBV24-1
CDR3: CATSWGEKLFF

J: TRBJ1-3
size: many
V: TRBV5-6
CDR3: CASSLFRTIPGNTIYF

J: TRBJ2-1
size: .
V: TRBV15
CDR3: CATSRRQGNNEQFF

J: TRBJ2-1
size: many
V: TRBV18
CDR3: CASSRQSSYNEQFF

J: TRBJ2-1
size: .
V: TRBV7-9
CDR3: CASRKGQGKNEQFF

J: TRBJ2-4
size: many
V: TRBV2
CDR3: CASSDSKGPAKNIQYF

J: TRBJ2-3
size: many
V: TRBV7-9
CDR3: CASSLGPDTQYF

J: TRBJ1-1
size: .
V: TRBV7-9
CDR3: CASSFDESEAFF

J: TRBJ2-1
size: .
V: TRBV5-5
CDR3: CASSSDILNEQFF

J: TRBJ1-1
size: few
V: TRBV7-9
CDR3: CASSATLMNTEAFF

J: TRBJ1-2
size: many
V: TRBV18
CDR3: CASSPPGQGSGYTF

J: TRBJ1-6
size: .
V: TRBV7-7
CDR3: CASSRLGTARPPLHF

J: TRBJ1-2
size: many
V: TRBV28
CDR3: CASNLDEGAHRGYTF

J: TRBJ2-1
size: many
V: TRBV6-2/TRBV6-3
CDR3: CASRNRGNFNNEQFF

J: TRBJ2-1
size: .
V: TRBV7-2
CDR3: CASSLAGRENEQFF

J: TRBJ2-3
size: few
V: TRBV4-3
CDR3: CASALGGNTDTQYF

J: TRBJ1-5
size: many
V: TRBV27
CDR3: CASSLDSNSNQPQHF

J: TRBJ2-1
size: few
V: TRBV12-3/TRBV12-4
CDR3: CASSVQDAREQFF

J: TRBJ2-2
size: many
V: TRBV2
CDR3: CASGGSTRTGELFF

J: TRBJ2-1
size: many
V: TRBV29-1
CDR3: CSVAAGTDYNEQFF

J: TRBJ2-3
size: many
V: TRBV12-3/TRBV12-4
CDR3: CASSFNADTQYF

J: TRBJ1-1
size: many
V: TRBV7-3
CDR3: CASSSSYFGTEAFF

J: TRBJ1-2
size: many
V: TRBV6-1
CDR3: CASSEFGYTF

J: TRBJ1-1
size: .
V: TRBV6-1
CDR3: CASTITPGYTEAFF

J: TRBJ1-1
size: many
V: TRBV10-3
CDR3: CAISESRNTEAFF

J: TRBJ2-5
size: few
V: TRBV7-2
CDR3: CASSWTGGKETQYF

J: TRBJ1-2
size: .
V: TRBV25-1
CDR3: CASSESRTGRNYGYTF

J: TRBJ1-1
size: many
V: TRBV3-1
CDR3: CASSQALRASEAFF

J: TRBJ2-2
size: .
V: TRBV11-2
CDR3: CASSTRGVKKNTGELFF

J: TRBJ1-6
size: many
V: TRBV20-1
CDR3: CSARGFRQYNSPLHF